Listed below are T cell receptor beta chains from one sample, sequenced in a study of spatial heterogeneity in lung cancer. TCRdb reprocessed the 5' RACE reads with MiXCR, giving one entry per CDR3 protein. This sample has roughly 3,900 distinct CDR3 sequences; 7.5% to 9% occur once, and the top ten carry about 60%. The sample consisted of PBMCs, taken at surgery. The receptors originated from a female donor with early-stage non-small cell lung cancer. Each CDR3 is given with its conserved first and last residue. The order of the fields is V gene, clone size, CDR3 protein. The size field is filled for only some rows; it gives once, few, many or a size class.

V gene: TRBV19; clone size: .; CDR3 protein: CASSTDRGHTDTQYF
V gene: TRBV7-2; clone size: few; CDR3 protein: CASSLNSGRGELFF
V gene: TRBV6-1; clone size: few; CDR3 protein: CASKIPNEQFF
V gene: TRBV20-1; clone size: .; CDR3 protein: CSASDSGTPPGEQFF
V gene: TRBV7-6; clone size: medium-sized; CDR3 protein: CASSPQGELYNEQFF
V gene: TRBV7-2; clone size: many; CDR3 protein: CASNPGGVDYGYTF
V gene: TRBV6-1; clone size: medium-sized; CDR3 protein: CASSVPPFDHSRSYEQYF
V gene: TRBV20-1; clone size: many; CDR3 protein: CSAGAGAQYF
V gene: TRBV2; clone size: few; CDR3 protein: CASSETTKTDTQYF
V gene: TRBV6-2/TRBV6-3; clone size: many; CDR3 protein: CASISNPAGGTGLYYEQYF
V gene: TRBV6-2/TRBV6-3; clone size: many; CDR3 protein: CASRYQRGASTDTQYF
V gene: TRBV20-1; clone size: .; CDR3 protein: CSAIGRDRNNEQFF
V gene: TRBV6-5; clone size: few; CDR3 protein: CASSNSGGGSPLHF
V gene: TRBV5-1; clone size: medium-sized; CDR3 protein: CASSSDRTNTEAFF
V gene: TRBV29-1; clone size: many; CDR3 protein: CGGETGEYIQYF
V gene: TRBV10-3; clone size: medium-sized; CDR3 protein: CAIRPGLAGGRETQYF
V gene: TRBV4-2; clone size: medium-sized; CDR3 protein: CASSQVPGTSYEQYF
V gene: TRBV11-2; clone size: many; CDR3 protein: CASSFRSGGGYTF
V gene: TRBV13; clone size: many; CDR3 protein: CASSSNPRDSAHEQYF
V gene: TRBV24-1; clone size: many; CDR3 protein: CATSESQGDEQFF
V gene: TRBV12-3/TRBV12-4; clone size: .; CDR3 protein: CASSRPPGRETQYF
V gene: TRBV18; clone size: few; CDR3 protein: CASSPYGGGQETQYF
V gene: TRBV27; clone size: medium-sized; CDR3 protein: CASSFRGQETQYF
V gene: TRBV28; clone size: many; CDR3 protein: CASSSKRGAGETQYF
V gene: TRBV30; clone size: many; CDR3 protein: CAWSVRTGIGANVLTF
V gene: TRBV9; clone size: .; CDR3 protein: CASSLQGPVMGLAVDTQYF
V gene: TRBV29-1; clone size: many; CDR3 protein: CSAGTDDANTGELFF
V gene: TRBV7-2; clone size: medium-sized; CDR3 protein: CASSLARRDTQYF
V gene: TRBV27; clone size: many; CDR3 protein: CASSWRGGSWGTEAFF
V gene: TRBV10-3; clone size: medium-sized; CDR3 protein: CATKQGASEQYF
V gene: TRBV30; clone size: many; CDR3 protein: CAWSVDQNQPQHF
V gene: TRBV5-4; clone size: few; CDR3 protein: CASSRTPDGELFF
V gene: TRBV11-2; clone size: medium-sized; CDR3 protein: CASSPLSDPYEQYF
V gene: TRBV7-2; clone size: few; CDR3 protein: CASSLQQQNTEAFF
V gene: TRBV6-6; clone size: many; CDR3 protein: CASSYQRGQFDEQYF
V gene: TRBV7-2; clone size: many; CDR3 protein: CASSLGSGGSSYNEQFF
V gene: TRBV27; clone size: medium-sized; CDR3 protein: CASSPTWTGISYEQYF
V gene: TRBV27; clone size: many; CDR3 protein: CASSYSPRGGSNEQFF
V gene: TRBV7-9; clone size: medium-sized; CDR3 protein: CASSPQGAYGYTF
V gene: TRBV29-1; clone size: .; CDR3 protein: CSVLGSGAYNEQFF
V gene: TRBV5-1; clone size: few; CDR3 protein: CASSLEGQPSASPLHF
V gene: TRBV7-2; clone size: .; CDR3 protein: CASSFTGSNQPQHF
V gene: TRBV6-2/TRBV6-3; clone size: many; CDR3 protein: CASRLAGSSYEQYF
V gene: TRBV29-1; clone size: many; CDR3 protein: CSVGLPDTQYF